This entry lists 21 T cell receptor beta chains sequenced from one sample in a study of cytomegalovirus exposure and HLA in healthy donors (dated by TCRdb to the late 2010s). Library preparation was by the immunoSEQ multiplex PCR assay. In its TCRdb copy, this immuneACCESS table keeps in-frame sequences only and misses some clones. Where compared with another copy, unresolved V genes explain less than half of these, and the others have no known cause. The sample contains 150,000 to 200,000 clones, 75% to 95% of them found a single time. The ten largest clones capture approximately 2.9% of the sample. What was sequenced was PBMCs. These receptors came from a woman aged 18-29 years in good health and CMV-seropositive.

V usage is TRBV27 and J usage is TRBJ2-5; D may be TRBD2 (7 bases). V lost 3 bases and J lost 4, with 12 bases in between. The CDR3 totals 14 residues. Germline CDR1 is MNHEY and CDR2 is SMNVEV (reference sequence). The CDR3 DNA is TGTGCCAGCAGTTTGTTAGGGGGGGGAGAGACCCAGTACTTC. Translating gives CASSLLGGGETQYF.

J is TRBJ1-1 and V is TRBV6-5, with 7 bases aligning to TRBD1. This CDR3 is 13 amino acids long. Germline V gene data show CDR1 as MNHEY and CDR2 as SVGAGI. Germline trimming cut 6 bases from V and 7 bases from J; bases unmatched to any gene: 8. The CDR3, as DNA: TGTGCCAGCAGGGGAACAGGGGCGAGTGAAGCTTTCTTT. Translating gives CASRGTGASEAFF.

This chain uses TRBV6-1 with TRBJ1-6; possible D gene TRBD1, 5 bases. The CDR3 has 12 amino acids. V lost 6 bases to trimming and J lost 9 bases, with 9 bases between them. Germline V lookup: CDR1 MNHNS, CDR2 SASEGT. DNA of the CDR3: TGTGCCAGCAGCAGGGATATTTCACCCCTCCACTTT. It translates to CASSRDISPLHF.

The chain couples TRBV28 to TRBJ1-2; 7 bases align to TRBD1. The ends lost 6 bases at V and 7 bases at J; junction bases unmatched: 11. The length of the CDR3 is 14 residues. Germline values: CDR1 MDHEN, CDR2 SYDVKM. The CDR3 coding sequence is TGTGCCAGCAGACAGACAGGGTTTATTCGTGGCTACACCTTC. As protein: CASRQTGFIRGYTF.

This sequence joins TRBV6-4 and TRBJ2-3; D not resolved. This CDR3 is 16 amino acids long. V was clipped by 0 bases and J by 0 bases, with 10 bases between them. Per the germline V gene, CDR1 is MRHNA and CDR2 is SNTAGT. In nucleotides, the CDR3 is TGTGCCAGCAGTGACTCGATGACTTATAGCACAGATACGCAGTATTTT. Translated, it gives CASSDSMTYSTDTQYF.

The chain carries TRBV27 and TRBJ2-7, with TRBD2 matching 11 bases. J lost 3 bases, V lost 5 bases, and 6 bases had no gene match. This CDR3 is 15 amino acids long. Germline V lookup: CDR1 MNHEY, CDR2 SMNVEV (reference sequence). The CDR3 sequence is CASSPLAGGYYEQYF. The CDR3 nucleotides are TGTGCCAGCAGTCCCTTAGCGGGAGGGTACTACGAGCAGTACTTC.

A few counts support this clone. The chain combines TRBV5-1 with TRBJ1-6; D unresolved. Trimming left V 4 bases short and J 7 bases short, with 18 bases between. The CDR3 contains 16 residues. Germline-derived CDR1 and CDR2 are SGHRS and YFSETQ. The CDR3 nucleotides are TGCGCCAGCAGCCCGGGCCGGGGATTATGGAATTCACCCCTCCACTTT. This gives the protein CASSPGRGLWNSPLHF.

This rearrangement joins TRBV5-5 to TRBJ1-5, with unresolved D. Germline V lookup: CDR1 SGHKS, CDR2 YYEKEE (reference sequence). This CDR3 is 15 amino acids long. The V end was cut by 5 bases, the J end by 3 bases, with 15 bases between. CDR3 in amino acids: CASSPREGYNQPQHF. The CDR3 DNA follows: TGTGCCAGCAGTCCCCGGGAGGGTTACAATCAGCCCCAGCATTTT.

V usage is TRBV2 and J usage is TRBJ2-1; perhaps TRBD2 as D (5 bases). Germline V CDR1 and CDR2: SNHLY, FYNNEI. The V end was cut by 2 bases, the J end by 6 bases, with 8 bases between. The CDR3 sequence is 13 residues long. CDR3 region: CASSEWTPNEQFF. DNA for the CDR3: TGTGCCAGCAGTGAATGGACTCCCAATGAGCAGTTCTTC.

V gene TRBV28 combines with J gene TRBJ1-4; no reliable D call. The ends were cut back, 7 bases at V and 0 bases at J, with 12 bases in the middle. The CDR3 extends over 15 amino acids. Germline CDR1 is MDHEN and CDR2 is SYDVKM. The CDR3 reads CASTPLTTTNEKLFF. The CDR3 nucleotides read TGTGCCAGCACCCCCCTCACAACAACTAATGAAAAACTGTTTTTT.

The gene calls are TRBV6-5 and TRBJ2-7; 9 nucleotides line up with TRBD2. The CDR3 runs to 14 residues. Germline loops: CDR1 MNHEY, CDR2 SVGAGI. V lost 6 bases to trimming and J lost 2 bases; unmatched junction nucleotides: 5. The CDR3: CASSLLAGAYEQYF. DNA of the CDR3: TGTGCCAGCAGCTTACTAGCGGGTGCCTACGAGCAGTACTTC.

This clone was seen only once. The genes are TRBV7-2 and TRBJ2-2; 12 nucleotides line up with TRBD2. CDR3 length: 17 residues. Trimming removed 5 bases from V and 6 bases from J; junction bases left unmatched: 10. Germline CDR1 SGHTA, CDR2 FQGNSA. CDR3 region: CASSTFTSGGLAGELFF. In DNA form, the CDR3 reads TGTGCCAGCAGCACCTTTACTAGCGGGGGGCTCGCCGGGGAGCTGTTTTTT.

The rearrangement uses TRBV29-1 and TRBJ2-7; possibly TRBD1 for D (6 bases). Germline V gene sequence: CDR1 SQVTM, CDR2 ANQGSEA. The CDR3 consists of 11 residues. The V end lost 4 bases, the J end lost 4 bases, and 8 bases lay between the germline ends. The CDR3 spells CSVATGYEQYF. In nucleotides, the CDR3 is TGCAGCGTTGCAACAGGGTACGAGCAGTACTTC.

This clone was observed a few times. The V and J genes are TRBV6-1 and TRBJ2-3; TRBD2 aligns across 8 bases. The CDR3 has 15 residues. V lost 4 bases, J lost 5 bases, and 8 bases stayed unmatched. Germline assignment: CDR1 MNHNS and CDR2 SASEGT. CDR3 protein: CASSGGAGGEDTQYF. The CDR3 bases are TGTGCCAGCAGTGGAGGGGCGGGAGGAGAAGATACGCAGTATTTT.

For the CDR3, the DNA is TGTGCCAGCAGCTCCAGAAGGGGAAATGAGCAGTTCTTC. Its protein product is CASSSRRGNEQFF. V and J are TRBV7-3 and TRBJ2-1, with D possibly TRBD1 on 5 matching bases. The germline V gene encodes CDR1 SGHTA and CDR2 FQGTGA. The CDR3 sequence is 13 residues long. The V end was cut by 4 bases, the J end by 7 bases, with 11 bases between.

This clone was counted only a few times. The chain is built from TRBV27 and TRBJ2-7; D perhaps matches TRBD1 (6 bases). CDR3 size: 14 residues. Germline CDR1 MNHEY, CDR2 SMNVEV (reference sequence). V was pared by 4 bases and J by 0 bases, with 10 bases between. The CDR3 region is CASSWQGSSYEQYF. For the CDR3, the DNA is TGTGCCAGCAGTTGGCAGGGGTCCTCCTACGAGCAGTACTTC.

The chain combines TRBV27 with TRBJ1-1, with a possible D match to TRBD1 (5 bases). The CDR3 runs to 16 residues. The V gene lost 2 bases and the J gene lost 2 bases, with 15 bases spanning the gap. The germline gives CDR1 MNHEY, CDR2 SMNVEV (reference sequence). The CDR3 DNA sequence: TGTGCCAGCAGTTTAAGACAGCCTGCTTATAACACTGAAGCTTTCTTT. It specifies CASSLRQPAYNTEAFF.

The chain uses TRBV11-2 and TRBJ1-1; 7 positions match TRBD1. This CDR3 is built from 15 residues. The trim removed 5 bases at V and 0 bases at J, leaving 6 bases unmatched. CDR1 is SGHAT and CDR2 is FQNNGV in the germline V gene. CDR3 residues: CASSVRGRLNTEAFF. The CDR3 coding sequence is TGTGCCAGCAGCGTTAGGGGGCGGCTGAACACTGAAGCTTTCTTT.

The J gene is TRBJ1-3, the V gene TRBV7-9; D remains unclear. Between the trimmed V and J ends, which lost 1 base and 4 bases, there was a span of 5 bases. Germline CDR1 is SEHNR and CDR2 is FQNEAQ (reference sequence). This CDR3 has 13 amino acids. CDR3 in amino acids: CASSLDGGNTIYF. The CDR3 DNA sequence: TGTGCCAGCAGCTTAGATGGCGGAAACACCATATATTTT.

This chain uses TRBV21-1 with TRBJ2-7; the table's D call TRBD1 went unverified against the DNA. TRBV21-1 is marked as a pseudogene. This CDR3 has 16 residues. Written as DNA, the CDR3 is TGTGCCAGCAGCACCTCCGGGACAGGGACGAACTACGAGCAGTACTTC. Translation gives CASSTSGTGTNYEQYF.

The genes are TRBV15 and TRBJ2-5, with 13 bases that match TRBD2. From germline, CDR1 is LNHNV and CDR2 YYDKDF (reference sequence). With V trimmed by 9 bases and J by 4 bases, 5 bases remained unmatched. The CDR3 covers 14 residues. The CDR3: CATRLAGGGETQYF. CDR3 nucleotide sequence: TGTGCCACGAGACTAGCGGGGGGTGGAGAGACCCAGTACTTC.